This record covers a single TCR beta chain. These data originate in a study of blood T cell repertoires in COVID-19. On the study more broadly: Researchers got acute and convalescent COVID-19 samples from the United States, Italy and Spain.

Methods used by the authors: The authors estimated nucleated cell counts from reference gene primer amplification. Measured with immunoSEQ multiplex PCR; TCRdb has only the in-frame clones, and not every one. V, J and clone size were drawn from that table, and D and trimming were deduced from the DNA. The data show more than 95,000 clones, with around nine tenths seen just once and roughly 1.1% held by the top ten. This receptor was obtained from a woman older than 75 with acute or convalescent COVID-19. The sample taken for sequencing was peripheral blood.

The chain's CDR3 is CSVDRGTGGTEAFF. For the CDR3, the DNA is TGCAGCGTTGATAGGGGTACAGGTGGTACTGAAGCTTTCTTT. This sequence joins TRBV29-1 and TRBJ1-1, with D possibly TRBD1 on 5 matching bases. The CDR3 sequence is 14 residues long. The germline gives CDR1 SQVTM, CDR2 ANQGSEA. Trimming cost V 3 bases and J 5 bases, with 16 bases left between them.